Listed here are 23 T cell receptor beta chains from one sample, sequenced in a study of shared clonotypes between healthy human individuals. Positively selected for CCR7, the CD45RO-negative cells used as naive CD8 cells excluded terminally differentiated effector memory CD45RA+ cells. TCRdb keeps only in-frame clones here, not all; method: immunoSEQ multiplex PCR. The sample lists around 2.1 million clones; 85% to 95% were seen once. The specimen was naive CD8+ T cells from PBMCs. The origin of the receptors is a man aged 18 to 30 in good health. Some clones in this sample may be carry-over from other donors' samples.

The chain recombines TRBV29-1 with TRBJ1-3; TRBD1 might be the D (5 bases). The CDR3 is made up of 12 amino acids. Trimming left V 6 bases short and J 0 bases short, with 6 bases between. CDR1 and CDR2 from the germline V gene are SQVTM and ANQGSEA. CDR3 nucleotide sequence: TGCAGCGTAGGGGACTCTGGAAACACCATATATTTT. Protein sequence: CSVGDSGNTIYF.

The V and J genes are TRBV14 and TRBJ2-7; 7 nucleotides line up with TRBD1. The trim removed 4 bases at V and 2 bases at J, leaving 8 bases unmatched. The length of the CDR3 is 15 residues. Germline CDR1 is SGHDN and CDR2 is FVKESK. DNA for the CDR3: TGTGCCAGCAGCCCAGACAGGGAAGGGGCCTACGAGCAGTACTTC. It translates to CASSPDREGAYEQYF.

V gene TRBV14 combines with J gene TRBJ2-7; D tentatively fits TRBD1 or TRBD2 (5 bases each). This CDR3 has 13 residues. V lost 4 bases and J lost 2, with 9 bases in between. Germline assignment: CDR1 SGHDN and CDR2 FVKESK. The CDR3 DNA sequence: TGTGCCAGCAGCCCCGGGACCACCTACGAGCAGTACTTC. This gives the protein CASSPGTTYEQYF.

The chain couples TRBV7-8 to TRBJ2-5; unclear D gene. V lost 4 bases to trimming and J lost 0 bases, with 21 bases between them. The CDR3 sequence is 18 residues long. Germline V gene lookup returns CDR1 SGHVS and CDR2 FQNEAQ. The CDR3 spells CASSSPALSWDYQETQYF. The CDR3 nucleotides are TGTGCCAGCAGCTCACCTGCGTTGAGTTGGGATTACCAAGAGACCCAGTACTTC.

V and J are TRBV5-6 and TRBJ2-2; a weak D match, TRBD2 (5 bases). Germline V gene lookup returns CDR1 SGHDT and CDR2 YYEEEE. The CDR3 spans 15 residues. Trimming took off 3 bases at V and 9 bases at J, with 18 bases between the two ends. The CDR3 spells CASSSQEAIGRELFF. The CDR3 nucleotides read TGTGCCAGCAGCTCGCAGGAGGCTATAGGAAGGGAGCTGTTTTTT.

There are a few counts of this clone. The chain uses TRBV29-1 and TRBJ1-1, with 8 bases aligning to TRBD1. Looked up from germline, CDR1 is SQVTM and CDR2 is ANQGSEA. CDR3 size: 13 residues. The V segment lost 6 bases and the J segment 1 base; nucleotides outside the gene matches: 4. In DNA, the CDR3 is TGCAGCGTCGGACAGGGCCCGAACACTGAAGCTTTCTTT. Its protein product is CSVGQGPNTEAFF.

The chain combines TRBV15 with TRBJ2-7, with TRBD1 identical over 7 bases. The CDR3 has 14 residues. Germline CDR1 and CDR2: LNHNV and YYDKDF (reference sequence). J lost 2 bases, V lost 5 bases, and 6 bases had no gene match. Here the CDR3 DNA reads TGTGCCACCAGCCCGACAGGGCTAGCCTACGAGCAGTACTTC. This sequence encodes CATSPTGLAYEQYF. The variable domain in full, with the rest retrieved from reference TRBV15 and TRBJ2-7, is DAMVIQNPRYQVTQFGKPVTLSCSQTLNHNVMYWYQQKSSQAPKLLFHYYDKDFNNEADTPDNFQSRRPNTSFCFLDIRSPGLGDTAMYLCATSPTGLAYEQYFGPGTRLTVT.

This clone has just one count. The chain recombines TRBV29-1 with TRBJ2-7; tentatively, D is TRBD1 (6 bases). The CDR3 runs to 11 residues. Deletions cut 7 bases from V and 6 bases from J, with 13 bases between. CDR1 is SQVTM, CDR2 ANQGSEA, per germline. DNA of the CDR3: TGCAGCGCCCGGTTCAGGGGCGAGCAGTACTTC. Protein: CSARFRGEQYF.

The genes are TRBV11-2 and TRBJ2-1; D is undetermined. CDR1 SGHAT and CDR2 FQNNGV come from the germline V gene. Trimming stripped 0 bases from V and 8 bases from J, with 14 bases between. CDR3 length: 15 residues. The CDR3 loop reads CASSLEGRTWDEQFF. The CDR3 region has the DNA TGTGCCAGCAGCTTAGAAGGCCGAACGTGGGATGAGCAGTTCTTC.

The chain joins TRBV9 to TRBJ2-3, with 7 bases that match TRBD2. Germline V gene lookup returns CDR1 SGDLS and CDR2 YYNGEE. This CDR3 is 15 amino acids long. J lost 1 base, V lost 3 bases, and 5 bases had no gene match. CDR3 residues: CASSASGTRTDTQYF. The CDR3 DNA sequence: TGTGCCAGCAGCGCCAGCGGGACGCGCACAGATACGCAGTATTTT. Variable domain in full (rest from reference TRBV9 and TRBJ2-3): DSGVTQTPKHLITATGQRVTLRCSPRSGDLSVYWYQQSLDQGLQFLIQYYNGEERAKGNILERFSAQQFPDLHSELNLSSLELGDSALYFCASSASGTRTDTQYFGPGTRLTVL.

The V call is TRBV11-2, the J call TRBJ2-7; D gene unclear. Germline CDR1 and CDR2: SGHAT and FQNNGV. CDR3 length: 15 amino acids. V was shortened by 2 bases and J by 1 base, with 12 bases between the two germline ends. The chain's CDR3 is CASSLYSAPSYEQYF. DNA for the CDR3: TGTGCCAGCAGCTTATACAGCGCCCCATCCTACGAGCAGTACTTC.

As regards this clone: Distinct nucleotide sequences in the sample also encode this CDR3. This chain links TRBV28 with TRBJ1-3; D call uncertain. Germline CDR1 reads MDHEN; CDR2 reads SYDVKM. The CDR3 has 14 residues. Trimming left V 3 bases short and J 0 bases short, with 6 bases between. This CDR3 is CASSLRSSGNTIYF. CDR3 nucleotide sequence: TGTGCCAGCAGTTTGCGTAGCTCTGGAAACACCATATATTTT.

V is TRBV4-3 and J is TRBJ2-3, with 8 bases fitting TRBD1. CDR1 LGHNA and CDR2 YSLEER come from the germline V gene. The CDR3 consists of 14 residues. The J segment lost 6 bases and the V segment lost 3 bases, leaving 5 bases of the junction unmatched. The CDR3 nucleotides are TGCGCCAGCAGCCATGGACAGGGTCTCGATACGCAGTATTTT. It is translated as CASSHGQGLDTQYF.

The chain joins TRBV28 to TRBJ1-5, with TRBD1 as a possible D gene (5 bases). V lost 0 bases and J lost 9, with 15 bases in between. The CDR3 loop spans 15 amino acids. Germline assignment: CDR1 MDHEN and CDR2 SYDVKM. CDR3 sequence: CASSLWSTGKGPQHF. DNA of the CDR3: TGTGCCAGCAGTTTATGGTCAACAGGCAAGGGGCCCCAGCATTTT.

The gene calls are TRBV14 and TRBJ2-5, with 8 bases matching TRBD2. Germline CDR1 and CDR2: SGHDN and FVKESK. The CDR3 runs 13 residues. Germline trimming cut 5 bases from V and 4 bases from J; bases unmatched to any gene: 3. The CDR3 nucleotides read TGTGCCAGCAGCTCGCGGGAGGTAGAGACCCAGTACTTC. It specifies CASSSREVETQYF.

Details on this clone: Other DNA sequences in this specimen translate into the identical CDR3. The rearrangement joins TRBV7-9 to TRBJ1-2; D gene uncertain. Trimming removed 3 bases at V and 3 bases at J, with 8 bases between. Germline V lookup: CDR1 SEHNR, CDR2 FQNEAQ (reference sequence). The CDR3 length is 13 residues. The CDR3 DNA reads TGTGCCAGCAGCTTCGGGGTCGACTATGGCTACACCTTC. Protein sequence: CASSFGVDYGYTF.

This chain connects TRBV25-1 to TRBJ1-1; D possibly corresponds to TRBD1 (6 bases). V shed 3 bases and J shed 10 bases, with 9 bases lying between them. Germline V gives CDR1 MGHDK, CDR2 SYGVNS. The CDR3 has 11 residues. The CDR3 nucleotides read TGTGCCAGCAGTGACACACAGGGAGCTTTCTTT. Protein: CASSDTQGAFF.

The rearrangement links TRBV7-9 to TRBJ1-1; TRBD1 might be the D (6 bases). The V end lost 8 bases, the J end lost 0 bases, and 13 bases lay between the germline ends. The CDR3 runs to 14 residues. Germline CDR1 reads SEHNR; CDR2 reads FQNEAQ (reference sequence). The CDR3 protein is CASSGARMNTEAFF. The CDR3 nucleotides are TGTGCCAGCTCGGGGGCCAGAATGAACACTGAAGCTTTCTTT. The full variable domain, with the rest looked up from reference TRBV7-9 and TRBJ1-1, is DTGVSQNPRHKITKRGQNVTFRCDPISEHNRLYWYRQTLGQGPEFLTYFQNEAQLEKSRLLSDRFSAERPKGSFSTLEIQRTEQGDSAMYLCASSGARMNTEAFFGQGTRLTVV.

The chain is built from TRBV19 and TRBJ1-5; 12 bases are a match to TRBD1. In germline, CDR1 is LNHDA, CDR2 SQIVND (reference sequence). This CDR3 is 16 amino acids long. V was pared by 4 bases and J by 4 bases, with 5 bases of the junction left unmatched. CDR3 coding DNA: TGTGCCAGTAGTAAGGGACAGGGGGCTTGGAATCAGCCCCAGCATTTT. This encodes CASSKGQGAWNQPQHF.

DNA for the CDR3: TGTGCCAGCAGTTTATTCTCCAACTATGGCTACACCTTC. It yields the protein CASSLFSNYGYTF. The chain uses TRBV27 and TRBJ1-2; unclear D gene. The CDR3 totals 13 residues. Germline V gene data show CDR1 as MNHEY and CDR2 as SMNVEV (reference sequence). The V gene lost 1 base and the J gene lost 2 bases, with 5 bases spanning the gap.

The chain recombines TRBV9 with TRBJ2-2; a possible D gene is TRBD1 (5 bases). This CDR3 spans 15 amino acids. From germline, CDR1 is SGDLS and CDR2 YYNGEE. V was pared by 3 bases and J by 2 bases, with 11 bases between. The CDR3 nucleotides are TGTGCCAGCAGCGACCAGACAGATAACACCGGGGAGCTGTTTTTT. Translating it yields CASSDQTDNTGELFF.

J is TRBJ1-5 and V is TRBV7-2, with a possible D match to TRBD1 (6 bases). The CDR3 covers 16 residues. V lost 4 bases and J lost 2, with 15 bases in between. Germline V gene lookup returns CDR1 SGHTA and CDR2 FQGNSA. The CDR3 DNA reads as TGTGCCAGCAGCTGGGGGGGCCAGGGCGGCAATCAGCCCCAGCATTTT. Its protein product is CASSWGGQGGNQPQHF. Using reference TRBV7-2 and TRBJ1-5 for the parts outside the CDR3, the full variable domain is GAGVSQSPSNKVTEKGKDVELRCDPISGHTALYWYRQSLGQGLEFLIYFQGNSAPDKSGLPSDRFSAERTGGSVSTLTIQRTQQEDSAVYLCASSWGGQGGNQPQHFGDGTRLSIL.

The gene calls are TRBV5-6 and TRBJ1-4; tentative D call: TRBD1 (6 bases). V was pared by 2 bases and J by 5 bases, with 13 bases between. This CDR3 has 15 residues. Germline V gene sequence: CDR1 SGHDT, CDR2 YYEEEE. DNA of the CDR3: TGTGCCAGCAGCTTTCAGGGGTCCAAAAATGAAAAACTGTTTTTT. Amino acids: CASSFQGSKNEKLFF. The complete variable domain, with remaining parts taken from reference TRBV5-6 and TRBJ1-4, reads DAGVTQSPTHLIKTRGQQVTLRCSPKSGHDTVSWYQQALGQGPQFIFQYYEEEERQRGNFPDRFSGHQFPNYSSELNVNALLLGDSALYLCASSFQGSKNEKLFFGSGTQLSVL.